These 26 T cell receptor beta chains were sequenced from one sample in a study of glioma-infiltrating T cells after dendritic cell vaccination. Sequenced by immunoSEQ multiplex PCR; TCRdb stores in-frame clones only, minus some. The sample lists 80,000 to 100,000 clones, over 60% occurring once. Material: blood, obtained before dendritic cell vaccination. These receptors originate from a human donor with glioblastoma.

This clone was observed once. The chain links TRBV2 to TRBJ2-4, with 7 positions matching TRBD2. CDR3 length equals 12 residues. V was clipped by 6 bases and J by 9 bases; unmatched bases: 5. From germline, CDR1 is SNHLY and CDR2 FYNNEI. The CDR3 protein is CASRGGGGIQYF. In nucleotides, the CDR3 is TGTGCCAGCAGGGGCGGGGGAGGCATTCAGTACTTC.

The chain has TRBV7-2 and TRBJ2-3, with 9 bases matching TRBD2. Germline V gene sequence: CDR1 SGHTA, CDR2 FQGNSA. J lost 4 bases, V lost 1 base, and 12 bases had no gene match. The CDR3 has 18 residues. CDR3 loop: CASSLVGRLAAPPDTQYF. The CDR3 nucleotides read TGTGCCAGCAGCTTAGTAGGACGACTAGCGGCCCCCCCAGATACGCAGTATTTT.

V is TRBV25-1 and J is TRBJ1-5; TRBD1 matches at 12 bases. Germline V gene data show CDR1 as MGHDK and CDR2 as SYGVNS. This CDR3 region has 17 residues. The V segment lost 2 bases and the J segment 8 bases; nucleotides outside the gene matches: 10. The DNA for the CDR3 is TGTGCCAGCAGTGAACCGGGACAGGGGGCCCTTAGGGAGCCCCAGCATTTT. This gives the protein CASSEPGQGALREPQHF.

This clone was picked up a small number of times. The chain combines TRBV19 with TRBJ1-5; 7 bases line up with TRBD1. Trimming cost V 8 bases and J 5 bases; bases outside gene matches: 6. The CDR3 is made up of 13 amino acids. Looked up from germline, CDR1 is LNHDA and CDR2 is SQIVND (reference sequence). CDR3 protein: CASQWQGDQPQHF. The DNA for the CDR3 is TGTGCCAGTCAGTGGCAGGGGGATCAGCCCCAGCATTTT.

This clone was recorded a few times. This chain joins TRBV18 and TRBJ1-1, with a tentative D call TRBD1 (5 bases). Germline-derived CDR1 and CDR2 are KGHSH and LQKENI. The CDR3 has 14 residues. V lost 4 bases and J 2 bases, leaving 11 bases between the germline ends. The CDR3 region has the DNA TGTGCCAGCTCACGGGGGGGAGAAAACACTGAAGCTTTCTTT. This encodes CASSRGGENTEAFF.

The chain uses TRBV28 and TRBJ1-5, with TRBD1 identical over 9 bases. The germline V gene has CDR1 MDHEN and CDR2 SYDVKM. CDR3 length: 16 amino acids. After removal of 6 bases from V and 5 bases from J, the junction contained 11 bases not matched to a gene. The CDR3 protein is CASSTKQGALYQPQHF. Written as DNA, the CDR3 is TGTGCCAGCAGCACCAAACAGGGGGCTCTGTATCAGCCCCAGCATTTT.

This clone turned up a few times. The chain carries TRBV7-9 and TRBJ2-2; 7 bases are a match to TRBD2. V lost 5 bases to trimming and J lost 3 bases; unmatched junction nucleotides: 6. This CDR3 has 15 amino acids. In germline, CDR1 is SEHNR, CDR2 FQNEAQ (reference sequence). The CDR3 region has the DNA TGTGCCAGCAGCCCAGCGGGACCGGACACCGGGGAGCTGTTTTTT. Translating gives CASSPAGPDTGELFF.

The gene calls are TRBV6-1 and TRBJ1-1, with unresolved D. V lost 2 bases and J lost 10, with 17 bases in between. Germline V gene data show CDR1 as MNHNS and CDR2 as SASEGT. This CDR3 spans 14 amino acids. Here the CDR3 reads CASSELSTYQGAFF. For the CDR3, the DNA is TGTGCCAGCAGTGAATTATCGACTTACCAAGGAGCTTTCTTT.

This clone was detected once. This chain joins TRBV9 and TRBJ2-1, with 8 positions matching TRBD2. Losses at the gene ends were 0 bases for V and 4 bases for J; bases not matched to a gene: 6. Germline-derived CDR1 and CDR2 are SGDLS and YYNGEE. The CDR3 contains 16 residues. The CDR3 here is CASSVGGSGSYNEQFF. CDR3 DNA sequence: TGTGCCAGCAGCGTAGGAGGGAGCGGGAGTTACAATGAGCAGTTCTTC. The full variable domain, in which reference TRBV9 and TRBJ2-1 provide the parts outside the CDR3, is DSGVTQTPKHLITATGQRVTLRCSPRSGDLSVYWYQQSLDQGLQFLIQYYNGEERAKGNILERFSAQQFPDLHSELNLSSLELGDSALYFCASSVGGSGSYNEQFFGPGTRLTVL.

This chain joins TRBV6-5 and TRBJ1-1; D is possibly TRBD1 (5 bases). In germline, CDR1 is MNHEY, CDR2 SVGAGI. Trimming shortened V by 5 bases and J by 0 bases, and 13 bases separated the two germline ends. This CDR3 contains 15 residues. CDR3 sequence reads: CASSTGLPLNTEAFF. CDR3 in DNA: TGTGCCAGCAGTACGGGACTTCCTTTGAACACTGAAGCTTTCTTT.

V is TRBV15 and J is TRBJ1-2, with TRBD1 as a possible D gene (5 bases). Deletions cut 5 bases from V and 7 bases from J, with 8 bases between. The CDR3 runs 11 residues. Looked up from germline, CDR1 is LNHNV and CDR2 is YYDKDF (reference sequence). The CDR3 sequence is CATSQGGGYTF. CDR3 sequence (DNA): TGTGCCACCAGCCAGGGCGGTGGCTACACCTTC. Full variable domain (rest looked up from reference TRBV15 and TRBJ1-2): DAMVIQNPRYQVTQFGKPVTLSCSQTLNHNVMYWYQQKSSQAPKLLFHYYDKDFNNEADTPDNFQSRRPNTSFCFLDIRSPGLGDTAMYLCATSQGGGYTFGSGTRLTVV.

V is TRBV5-1 and J is TRBJ1-1; D possibly corresponds to TRBD1 (6 bases). CDR1 is SGHRS and CDR2 is YFSETQ in the germline V gene. V lost 4 bases to trimming and J lost 4 bases, with 17 bases between them. This CDR3 contains 15 residues. DNA of the CDR3: TGCGCCAGCAGCGGATTACAGGGCGGTAGCACTGAAGCTTTCTTT. Translating gives CASSGLQGGSTEAFF.

This chain connects TRBV28 to TRBJ2-6, with unresolved D. The CDR3 extends over 15 amino acids. Germline loops: CDR1 MDHEN, CDR2 SYDVKM. The germline V and J ends were trimmed by 2 bases and 0 bases, with 5 bases remaining between them. The DNA for the CDR3 is TGTGCCAGCAGTTTACCGGGCTCTGGGGCCAACGTCCTGACTTTC. Translated, it gives CASSLPGSGANVLTF.

This chain connects TRBV18 to TRBJ2-7, with D unresolved. Germline loops: CDR1 KGHSH, CDR2 LQKENI. V lost 2 bases, J lost 2 bases, and 13 bases lay in between. The CDR3 has 15 residues. CDR3 amino acids: CASSPEAQTPYEQYF. Here the CDR3 DNA reads TGTGCCAGCTCACCAGAGGCTCAAACCCCCTACGAGCAGTACTTC.

In its sample, this clone was seen once. This chain links TRBV7-9 with TRBJ2-3, with 9 bases identical to TRBD1. The length of the CDR3 is 16 residues. CDR1 is SEHNR and CDR2 is FQNEAQ in the germline V gene (reference sequence). Trimming cost V 0 bases and J 3 bases; bases outside gene matches: 4. The CDR3 sequence is CASSLATGGWTDTQYF. CDR3 DNA sequence: TGTGCCAGCAGCTTAGCGACAGGGGGGTGGACAGATACGCAGTATTTT.

V gene TRBV5-1 combines with J gene TRBJ2-3; 9 bases align to TRBD2. This CDR3 is 16 amino acids long. The germline CDR1 and CDR2 sequences are SGHRS and YFSETQ. J was trimmed by 4 bases and V by 3 bases; bases with no gene match: 9. CDR3 nucleotide sequence: TGCGCCAGCAGCTCCGTAGCGGGAGCCCCCGCAGATACGCAGTATTTT. Translation: CASSSVAGAPADTQYF.

This clone was counted a few times. The chain employs TRBV9 and TRBJ1-1; D not resolved. Germline CDR1 and CDR2: SGDLS and YYNGEE. The CDR3 covers 15 residues. With 1 base removed from V and 4 bases from J, the gap between germline ends came to 14 bases. The DNA of the CDR3 is TGTGCCAGCAGCGTAAGGAGGGCGGAGGCCACTGAAGCTTTCTTT. As protein: CASSVRRAEATEAFF.

The chain combines TRBV5-6 with TRBJ1-3, with D possibly matching TRBD1 (6 bases). With 0 bases removed from V and 0 bases from J, the gap between germline ends came to 10 bases. The germline V gene encodes CDR1 SGHDT and CDR2 YYEEEE. The CDR3 loop spans 16 amino acids. In DNA form, the CDR3 reads TGTGCCAGCAGCTTGGTGGCAGGGGCCTCTGGAAACACCATATATTTT. It encodes CASSLVAGASGNTIYF. The full variable domain, with the rest looked up from reference TRBV5-6 and TRBJ1-3, is DAGVTQSPTHLIKTRGQQVTLRCSPKSGHDTVSWYQQALGQGPQFIFQYYEEEERQRGNFPDRFSGHQFPNYSSELNVNALLLGDSALYLCASSLVAGASGNTIYFGEGSWLTVV.

This clone showed up just a few times. In DNA, the CDR3 is TGTGCCATCAGTGAGTCCGGGGCGGGGTATGGCTACACCTTC. Amino acid sequence: CAISESGAGYGYTF. The V gene is TRBV10-3, the J gene TRBJ1-2; perhaps TRBD1 as D (5 bases). Looked up from germline, CDR1 is ENHRY and CDR2 is SYGVKD. Between the trimmed V and J ends, which lost 0 bases and 5 bases, there was a span of 10 bases. The CDR3 runs to 14 residues.

The chain links TRBV5-6 to TRBJ1-4, with 10 bases fitting TRBD1. Germline CDR1 is SGHDT and CDR2 is YYEEEE. The CDR3 runs 16 residues. V gave up 1 base and J gave up 8 bases; unmatched junction bases: 8. The CDR3, as DNA: TGTGCCAGCAGCTTGTGGGGACAGGGGTCGAGGGAAAAACTGTTTTTT. This codes for CASSLWGQGSREKLFF.

This rearrangement joins TRBV11-1 to TRBJ1-1; 8 nucleotides line up with TRBD1. The ends lost 8 bases at V and 4 bases at J; junction bases unmatched: 12. The germline gives CDR1 SGHAT, CDR2 FQDESV (reference sequence). This CDR3 comprises 15 residues. CDR3 nucleotide sequence: TGTGCCAGCGGACGGACAGGGATTTTCGGCACTGAAGCTTTCTTT. It yields the protein CASGRTGIFGTEAFF.

CDR3 sequence (DNA): TGCGCCAGCAGCCTGACAGGGGAACGAGGCTACACCTTC. As protein: CASSLTGERGYTF. The chain couples TRBV5-1 to TRBJ1-2; the match to TRBD1 covers 8 bases. J lost 8 bases, V lost 4 bases, and 7 bases had no gene match. Germline assignment: CDR1 SGHRS and CDR2 YFSETQ. This CDR3 contains 13 residues.

The chain employs TRBV6-5 and TRBJ2-3; 7 bases line up with TRBD2. There are 13 residues in the CDR3. Per germline, CDR1 MNHEY and CDR2 SVGAGI. V was pared by 6 bases and J by 1 base, with 1 base of the junction left unmatched. CDR3 sequence: CASRLAGTDTQYF. Here the CDR3 DNA reads TGTGCCAGCAGGCTAGCGGGCACAGATACGCAGTATTTT.

The chain carries TRBV18 and TRBJ1-2; D is uncertain. The CDR3 loop spans 15 amino acids. Between the trimmed V and J ends, which lost 0 bases and 4 bases, there was a span of 12 bases. Germline CDR1 and CDR2: KGHSH and LQKENI. CDR3 nucleotides: TGTGCCAGCTCACCACCGGGTCCGGGAACCTATGGCTACACCTTC. Residues: CASSPPGPGTYGYTF.

The genes are TRBV27 and TRBJ1-6; 8 bases line up with TRBD1. From germline, CDR1 is MNHEY and CDR2 SMNVEV (reference sequence). The CDR3 totals 19 residues. Trimming at V came to 5 bases and at J to 9 bases, leaving 21 bases not matched to a gene. The CDR3 loop reads CASSPNPLLSGTGSSPLHF. CDR3 nucleotide sequence: TGTGCCAGCAGTCCGAACCCACTCCTCTCCGGGACAGGTAGTTCACCCCTCCACTTT.

The CDR3 bases are TGTGCCAGCAGTTTTCGACTGGAAGAGACCCAGTACTTC. This encodes CASSFRLEETQYF. The genes are TRBV27 and TRBJ2-5, with unresolved D. Germline CDR1 and CDR2: MNHEY and SMNVEV (reference sequence). The V and J ends lost 3 bases and 3 bases respectively, with 8 bases between them. This CDR3 is built from 13 residues.